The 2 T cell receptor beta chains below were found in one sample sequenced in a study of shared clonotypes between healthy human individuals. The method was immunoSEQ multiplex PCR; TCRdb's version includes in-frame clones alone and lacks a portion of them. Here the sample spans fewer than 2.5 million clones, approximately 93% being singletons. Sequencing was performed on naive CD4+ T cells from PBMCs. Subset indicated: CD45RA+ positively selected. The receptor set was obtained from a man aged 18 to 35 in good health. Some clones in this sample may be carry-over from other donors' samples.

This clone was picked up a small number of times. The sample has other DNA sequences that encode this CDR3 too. This CDR3 reads CASSQALNTEAFF. DNA of the CDR3: TGTGCCAGCAGCCAAGCGTTGAACACTGAAGCTTTCTTT. The V and J genes are TRBV14 and TRBJ1-1; unclear D gene. Trimming took off 1 base at V and 0 bases at J, with 3 bases between the two ends. CDR1 is SGHDN and CDR2 is FVKESK in the germline V gene. The CDR3 is 13 residues long.

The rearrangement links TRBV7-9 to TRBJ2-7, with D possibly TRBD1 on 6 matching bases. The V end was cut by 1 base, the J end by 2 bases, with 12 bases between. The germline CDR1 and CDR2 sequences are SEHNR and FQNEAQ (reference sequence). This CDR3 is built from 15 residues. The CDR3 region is CASSLVQGRPYEQYF. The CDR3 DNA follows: TGTGCCAGCAGCTTAGTGCAGGGGCGCCCCTACGAGCAGTACTTC.